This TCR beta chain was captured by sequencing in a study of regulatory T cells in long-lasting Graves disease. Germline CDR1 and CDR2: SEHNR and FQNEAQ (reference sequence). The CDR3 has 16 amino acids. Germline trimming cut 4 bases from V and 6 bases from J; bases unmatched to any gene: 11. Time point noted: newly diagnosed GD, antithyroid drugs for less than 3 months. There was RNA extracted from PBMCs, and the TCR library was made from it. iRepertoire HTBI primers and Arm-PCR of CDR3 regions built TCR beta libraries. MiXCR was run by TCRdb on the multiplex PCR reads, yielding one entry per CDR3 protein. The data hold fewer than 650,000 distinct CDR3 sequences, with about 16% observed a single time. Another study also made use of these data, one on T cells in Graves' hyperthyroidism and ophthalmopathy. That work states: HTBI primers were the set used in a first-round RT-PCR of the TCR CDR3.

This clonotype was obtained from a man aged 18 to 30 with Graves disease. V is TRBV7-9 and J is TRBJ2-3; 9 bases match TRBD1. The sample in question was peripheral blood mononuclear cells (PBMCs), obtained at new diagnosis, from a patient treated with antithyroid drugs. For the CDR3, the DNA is TGTGCCAGCAGCTCCCTTCCGGGACAGGGTGCCGATACGCAGTATTTT. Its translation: CASSSLPGQGADTQYF.